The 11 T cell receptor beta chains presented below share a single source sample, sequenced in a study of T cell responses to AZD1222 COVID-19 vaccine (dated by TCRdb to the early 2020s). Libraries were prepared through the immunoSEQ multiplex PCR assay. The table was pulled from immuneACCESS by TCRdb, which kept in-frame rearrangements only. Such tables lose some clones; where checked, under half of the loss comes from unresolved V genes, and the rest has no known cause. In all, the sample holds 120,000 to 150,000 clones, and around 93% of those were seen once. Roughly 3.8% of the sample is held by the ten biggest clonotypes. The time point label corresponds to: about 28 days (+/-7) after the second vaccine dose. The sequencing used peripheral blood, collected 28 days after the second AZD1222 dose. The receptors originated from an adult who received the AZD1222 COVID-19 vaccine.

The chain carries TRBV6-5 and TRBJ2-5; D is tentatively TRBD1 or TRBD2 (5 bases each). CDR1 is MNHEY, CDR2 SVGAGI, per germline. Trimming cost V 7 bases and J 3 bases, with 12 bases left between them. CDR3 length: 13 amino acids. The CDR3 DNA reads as TGTGCCAGCACTTGGGACGGAGAAGAGACCCAGTACTTC. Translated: CASTWDGEETQYF.

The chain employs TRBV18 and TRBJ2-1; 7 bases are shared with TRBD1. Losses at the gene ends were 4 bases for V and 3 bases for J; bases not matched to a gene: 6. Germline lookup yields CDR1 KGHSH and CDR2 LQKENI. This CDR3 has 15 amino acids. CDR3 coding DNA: TGTGCCAGCTCACAAGGACAGGAACTCTACAATGAGCAGTTCTTC. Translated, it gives CASSQGQELYNEQFF.

Here the CDR3 DNA reads TGTGCCAGCAGCTTAAATCGCCAGGAAAAGCTGTTTTTT. Translation gives CASSLNRQEKLFF. The chain has TRBV7-3 and TRBJ2-2; D unresolved. The CDR3 has 13 amino acids. The ends were cut back, 1 base at V and 12 bases at J, with 12 bases in the middle. The germline V gene encodes CDR1 SGHTA and CDR2 FQGTGA.

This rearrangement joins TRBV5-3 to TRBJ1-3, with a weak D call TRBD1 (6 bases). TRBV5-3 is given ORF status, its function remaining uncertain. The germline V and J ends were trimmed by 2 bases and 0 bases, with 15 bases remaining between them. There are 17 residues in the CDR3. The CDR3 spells CARSFPGQIPSGNTIYF. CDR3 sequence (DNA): TGTGCCAGAAGCTTCCCCGGACAGATACCCTCTGGAAACACCATATATTTT.

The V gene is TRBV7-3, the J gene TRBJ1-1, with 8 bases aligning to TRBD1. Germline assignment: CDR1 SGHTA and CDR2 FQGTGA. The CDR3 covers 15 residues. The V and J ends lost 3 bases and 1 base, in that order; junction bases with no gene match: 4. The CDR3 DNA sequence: TGTGCCAGCAGCTTTGCGACAGGGGAGAACACTGAAGCTTTCTTT. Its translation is CASSFATGENTEAFF.

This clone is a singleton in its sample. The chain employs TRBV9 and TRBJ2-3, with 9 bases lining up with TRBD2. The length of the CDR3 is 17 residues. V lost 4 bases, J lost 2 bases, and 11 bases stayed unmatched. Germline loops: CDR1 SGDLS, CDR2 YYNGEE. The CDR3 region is CASSPALAGRTTDTQYF. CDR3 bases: TGTGCCAGCAGCCCGGCCCTAGCGGGACGGACCACAGATACGCAGTATTTT.

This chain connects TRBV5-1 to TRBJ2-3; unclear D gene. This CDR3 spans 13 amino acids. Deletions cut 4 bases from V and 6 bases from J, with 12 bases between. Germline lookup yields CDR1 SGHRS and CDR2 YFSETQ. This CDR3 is CASSPDLPDTQYF. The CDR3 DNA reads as TGCGCCAGCAGCCCCGACCTACCGGATACGCAGTATTTT.

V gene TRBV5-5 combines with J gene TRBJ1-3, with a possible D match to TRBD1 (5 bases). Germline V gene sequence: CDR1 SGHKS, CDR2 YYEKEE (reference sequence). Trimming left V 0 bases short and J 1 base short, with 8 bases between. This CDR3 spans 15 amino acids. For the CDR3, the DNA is TGTGCCAGCAGCTTGGCAGGGAGTTCTGGAAACACCATATATTTT. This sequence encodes CASSLAGSSGNTIYF.

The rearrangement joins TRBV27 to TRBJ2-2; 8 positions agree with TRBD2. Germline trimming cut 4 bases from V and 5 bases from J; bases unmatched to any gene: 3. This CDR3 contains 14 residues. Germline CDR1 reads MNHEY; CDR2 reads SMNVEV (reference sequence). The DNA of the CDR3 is TGTGCCAGCAGTTGGGGACTAGAGACCGGGGAGCTGTTTTTT. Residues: CASSWGLETGELFF.

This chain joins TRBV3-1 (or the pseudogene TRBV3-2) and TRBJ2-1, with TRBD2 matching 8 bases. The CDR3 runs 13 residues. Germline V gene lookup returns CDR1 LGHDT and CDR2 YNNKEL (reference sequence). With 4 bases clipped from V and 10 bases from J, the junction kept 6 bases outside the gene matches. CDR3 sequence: CASSRAGVREQFF. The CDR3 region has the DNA TGTGCCAGCAGCCGAGCGGGAGTACGGGAGCAGTTCTTC.

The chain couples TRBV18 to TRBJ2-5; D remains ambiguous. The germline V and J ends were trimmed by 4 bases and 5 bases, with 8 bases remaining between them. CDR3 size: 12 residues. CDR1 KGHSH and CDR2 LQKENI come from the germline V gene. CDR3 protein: CASSQGQETQYF. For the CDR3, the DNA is TGTGCCAGCTCACAGGGTCAGGAGACCCAGTACTTC.